This note documents a single T cell receptor (beta chain) sequence. The sample originates from a study of blood T cell repertoires in COVID-19. Some clones are missing from TCRdb's copy, which holds only in-frame ones; the method was immunoSEQ multiplex PCR. Among approximately 210,000 clones listed, around 85% were seen once. The CDR3 runs 14 residues. Trimming took 3 bases from V and 0 from J, leaving 9 bases between them. Looked up from germline, CDR1 is DFQATT and CDR2 is SNEGSKA (reference sequence). This TCR was sampled from a man aged 55 to 70 with COVID-19, enrolled during active disease. The chain uses TRBV20-1 and TRBJ2-4; tentatively, D is TRBD1 (5 bases). Sequenced: peripheral blood. The DNA for the CDR3 is TGCAGTGCTAGTAGGGGCTTAGCCAAAAACATTCAGTACTTC. This translates into CSASRGLAKNIQYF.